This passage covers 5 T cell receptor beta chains from one sample sequenced in a study of OX40 agonist ivuxolimab in advanced cancers. Clones were sequenced by immunoSEQ multiplex PCR, and TCRdb holds only the in-frame ones, with some missing. The table has 57,000 or so clones, roughly 82% seen once. Sample: CD4+ or CD8+ T cells sorted from blood, taken in a trial of the OX40 agonist ivuxolimab. These receptors were taken from an adult with an advanced solid tumor such as melanoma, head and neck, liver or kidney cancer.

The chain links TRBV21-1 to TRBJ2-2. TRBV21-1 is a known pseudogene. The CDR3 spans 15 residues. Written as DNA, the CDR3 is TGTGCCAGCAGCACCGGACCCACGAACACCGGGGAGCTGTTTTTT. Translating gives CASSTGPTNTGELFF.

The chain uses TRBV7-2 and TRBJ2-2; D may be TRBD2 (6 bases). Germline values: CDR1 SGHTA, CDR2 FQGNSA. V was trimmed by 2 bases and J by 5 bases, leaving 12 bases between them. The CDR3 loop spans 15 amino acids. Written as DNA, the CDR3 is TGTGCCAGCAGCTTAACGGGGGAACTAACCGGGGAGCTGTTTTTT. Protein: CASSLTGELTGELFF.

The rearrangement joins TRBV30 to TRBJ2-7; no reliable D call. V gave up 3 bases and J gave up 4 bases, with 10 bases separating them. Germline V CDR1 and CDR2: GTSNPN, SVGIG (reference sequence). This CDR3 is built from 12 residues. CDR3 in amino acids: CAWSPGSYEQYF. The CDR3 DNA reads as TGTGCCTGGAGCCCGGGTTCTTACGAGCAGTACTTC.

The sample holds one count of this clone. The V call is TRBV23-1, the J call TRBJ2-2; TRBD2 aligns across 12 bases. TRBV23-1 has ORF status, its function being uncertain. The CDR3 runs 18 residues. V shed 3 bases and J 4 bases; nucleotides not matched to a gene: 9. CDR3 DNA: TGCGCCAGCAGTCATTGGACTAGCGGGGCTCGGAGCACCGGGGAGCTGTTTTTT. Its protein product is CASSHWTSGARSTGELFF.

This chain joins TRBV28 and TRBJ1-2, with TRBD1 matching 11 bases. The CDR3 spans 15 residues. CDR1 is MDHEN and CDR2 is SYDVKM in the germline V gene. Trimming cost V 1 base and J 8 bases; bases outside gene matches: 6. The chain's CDR3 is CASSLFGTGGKGYTF. CDR3 bases: TGTGCCAGCAGTTTATTCGGGACAGGGGGAAAGGGCTACACCTTC.